The rows below give T cell receptor beta chains drawn from one sample of a study of blood T cell repertoires in COVID-19. Sequencing was performed with immunoSEQ multiplex PCR; in TCRdb, only in-frame clones are kept and a portion is missing. This sample has around 53,000 clones, with less than 85% found just once. The sample taken for sequencing was peripheral blood. Every receptor here comes from a man aged 65-85 years with active COVID-19. Both conserved end residues are part of each CDR3. D genes are given only for firm matches. Some rows have no size entry. The others give once, few or many, or a class for an expanded clone.

TRBV7-2	TRBD2	TRBJ2-3	few	TGTGCCAGCAGTCCTAGCGGGAGTGATACGCAGTATTTT	CASSPSGSDTQYF
TRBV19	TRBD2	TRBJ2-3	.	TGTGCCAGTAGTATAAAGGGGCTAGCGGGAGTCACAGATACGCAGTATTTT	CASSIKGLAGVTDTQYF
TRBV24-1	.	TRBJ2-2	.	TGTGCCACCAGTGCCGCGACAGGGAGGCTAGCCAACACCGGGGAGCTGTTTTTT	CATSAATGRLANTGELFF
TRBV29-1	.	TRBJ1-1	.	TGCAGTTTATTTGGGGGCGGTGCCGGCACTGAAGCTTTCTTT	CSLFGGGAGTEAFF
TRBV7-9	TRBD1	TRBJ2-7	.	TGTGCCAGCAGCCCCAGGGGAACAGGGGTTTCCGAGCAGTACTTC	CASSPRGTGVSEQYF
TRBV3-1/TRBV3-2	TRBD2	TRBJ2-5	.	TGTGCCAGCAGCCAAGAAACTAGCGGGAGGAGGTGGCAAGAGACCCAGTACTTC	CASSQETSGRRWQETQYF
TRBV7-8	.	TRBJ1-3	.	TGTGCCAGCAGCTTGGGCAGGGGCTCTGGAAACACCATATATTTT	CASSLGRGSGNTIYF
TRBV3-1/TRBV3-2	TRBD2	TRBJ2-5	.	TGTGCCAGCAGCCAAGGACTAGCGGGAGAAGAGACCCAGTACTTC	CASSQGLAGEETQYF
TRBV7-9	.	TRBJ1-4	.	TGTGCCAGCAGCTTCGGGGCAGGGAGGACTAATGAAAAACTGTTTTTT	CASSFGAGRTNEKLFF
TRBV6-6	.	TRBJ2-2	.	TGTGCCAGCAGTTCTCACCAGGGGAACACCGGGGAGCTGTTTTTT	CASSSHQGNTGELFF
TRBV19	TRBD1	TRBJ2-3	.	TGTGCCAGTAGTATCTCAAGACAGGGGACAGATACGCAGTATTTT	CASSISRQGTDTQYF
TRBV25-1	TRBD2	TRBJ2-5	.	TGTGCCAGCAGTCGCGGGAGAGGGGAGACCCAGTACTTC	CASSRGRGETQYF